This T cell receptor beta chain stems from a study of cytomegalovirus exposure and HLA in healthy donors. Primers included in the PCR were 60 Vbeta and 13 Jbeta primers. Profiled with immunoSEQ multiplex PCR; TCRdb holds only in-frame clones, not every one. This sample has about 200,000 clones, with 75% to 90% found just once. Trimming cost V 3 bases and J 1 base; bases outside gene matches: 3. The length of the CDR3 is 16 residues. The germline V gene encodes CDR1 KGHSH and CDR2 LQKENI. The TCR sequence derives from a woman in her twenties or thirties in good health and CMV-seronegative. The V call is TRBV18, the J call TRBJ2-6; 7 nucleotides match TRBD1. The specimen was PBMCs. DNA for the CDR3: TGTGCCAGCTCACCCCTACAGGGGTCTGGGGCCAACGTCCTGACTTTC. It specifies CASSPLQGSGANVLTF.